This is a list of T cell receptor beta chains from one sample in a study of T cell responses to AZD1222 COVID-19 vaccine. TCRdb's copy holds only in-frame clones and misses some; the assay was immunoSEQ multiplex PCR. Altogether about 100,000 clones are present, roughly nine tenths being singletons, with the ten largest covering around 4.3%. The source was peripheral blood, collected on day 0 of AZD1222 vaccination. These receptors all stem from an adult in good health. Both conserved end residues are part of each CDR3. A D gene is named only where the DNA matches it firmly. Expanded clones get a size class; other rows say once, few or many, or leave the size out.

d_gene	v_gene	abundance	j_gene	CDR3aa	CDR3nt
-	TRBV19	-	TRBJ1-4	CASSIDTPGTATGGNEKLFF	TGTGCCAGTAGTATAGACACACCCGGGACCGCTACAGGTGGTAACGAAAAACTGTTTTTT
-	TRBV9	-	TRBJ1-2	CASSVARYGYTF	TGTGCCAGCAGCGTAGCCCGCTATGGCTACACCTTC
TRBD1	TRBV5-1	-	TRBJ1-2	CASSLAGTGWSEDGYTF	TGCGCCAGCAGCTTGGCCGGGACAGGATGGAGCGAAGACGGCTACACCTTC
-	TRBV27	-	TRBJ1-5	CASSPLDSYNQPQHF	TGTGCCAGCAGTCCCTTAGACAGTTACAATCAGCCCCAGCATTTT
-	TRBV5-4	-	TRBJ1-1	CASSLAPGGRTTEAFF	TGTGCCAGCAGCTTGGCCCCGGGAGGGAGAACGACTGAAGCTTTCTTT
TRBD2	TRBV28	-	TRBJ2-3	CASSSLRGGGLAGVSDTQYF	TGTGCCAGCAGTTCCCTCAGAGGGGGGGGACTAGCGGGAGTGTCAGATACGCAGTATTTT
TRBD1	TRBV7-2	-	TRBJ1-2	CASSYQGGAGYGYTF	TGTGCCAGCAGTTATCAGGGGGGCGCAGGGTATGGCTACACCTTC
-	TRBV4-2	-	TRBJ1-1	CASSQEWGSTEAFF	TGTGCCAGCAGCCAAGAGTGGGGGAGCACTGAAGCTTTCTTT
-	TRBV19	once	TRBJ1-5	CASRQQGSNQPQHF	TGTGCCAGTAGGCAACAGGGTAGCAATCAGCCCCAGCATTTT
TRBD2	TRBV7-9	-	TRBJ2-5	CASSLRGGFETQYF	TGTGCCAGCAGCTTAAGGGGAGGGTTTGAGACCCAGTACTTC
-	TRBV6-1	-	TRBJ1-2	CASSEVGGRGYGYTF	TGTGCCAGCAGTGAAGTGGGAGGGAGGGGTTATGGCTACACCTTC
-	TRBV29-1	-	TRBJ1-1	CSVEQGRGLRARNTEAFF	TGCAGCGTTGAACAGGGACGAGGACTAAGGGCAAGGAACACTGAAGCTTTCTTT
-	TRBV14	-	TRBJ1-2	CASSQTSGGYTF	TGTGCCAGCAGCCAGACGTCGGGTGGCTACACCTTC
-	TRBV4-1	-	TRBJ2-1	CASSQDRNEQFF	TGCGCCAGCAGCCAAGATCGTAATGAGCAGTTCTTC
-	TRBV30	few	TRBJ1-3	CAWRDTFRSGNTIYF	TGTGCCTGGAGGGACACTTTTCGCTCTGGAAACACCATATATTTT
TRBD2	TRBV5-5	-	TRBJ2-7	CASSLRTSGSLSSYEQYF	TGTGCCAGCAGCTTGAGGACTAGCGGAAGCCTCTCCTCCTACGAGCAGTACTTC